This is a list of T cell receptor beta chains from one sample in a study of spatial heterogeneity in lung cancer. From the 5' RACE reads, TCRdb called clonotypes with MiXCR, one entry per CDR3 protein. The table has 40,000 to 50,000 distinct CDR3 sequences, approximately 15% seen once. This specimen consisted of PBMCs, obtained at surgery. The receptors originated from a male donor with early-stage non-small cell lung cancer. Each CDR3 is given with its conserved first and last residue. The order of the fields is J gene, D gene, clone size, V gene, CDR3 protein, CDR3 DNA. D genes are given only for firm matches. Some rows have no size entry. The others give once, few or many, or a class for an expanded clone.

J: TRBJ2-7
D: TRBD2
size: few
V: TRBV13
CDR3: CASSSLAGERSYEQYF
DNA: TGTGCCAGCAGCTCGCTAGCGGGAGAAAGGTCCTACGAGCAGTACTTC

J: TRBJ2-3
D: NA
size: NA
V: TRBV15
CDR3: CATSRHTDTQYF
DNA: TGTGCCACCAGCAGACACACAGATACGCAGTATTTT

J: TRBJ1-1
D: NA
size: few
V: TRBV28
CDR3: CASLDRRVVREAFF
DNA: TGTGCCAGCTTAGACAGGCGAGTTGTTCGTGAAGCTTTCTTT

J: TRBJ2-1
D: TRBD2
size: few
V: TRBV24-1
CDR3: CATSDLTGGPSAEQFF
DNA: TGTGCCACCAGTGATTTGACGGGAGGGCCCTCAGCCGAGCAGTTCTTC

J: TRBJ1-3
D: NA
size: many
V: TRBV20-1
CDR3: CSAGPSGNTIYF
DNA: TGCAGTGCTGGCCCCTCTGGAAACACCATATATTTT

J: TRBJ2-1
D: NA
size: NA
V: TRBV7-8
CDR3: CASSRNGGAYNEQFF
DNA: TGTGCCAGCAGCCGCAACGGGGGCGCCTACAATGAGCAGTTCTTC

J: TRBJ1-6
D: NA
size: NA
V: TRBV4-3
CDR3: CASSQDVNSPLHF
DNA: TGCGCCAGCAGCCAAGACGTCAATTCACCCCTCCACTTT

J: TRBJ2-5
D: TRBD2
size: few
V: TRBV7-8
CDR3: CASSLRTLAGVETQYF
DNA: TGTGCCAGCAGCTTACGGACACTAGCGGGCGTGGAGACCCAGTACTTC

J: TRBJ2-2
D: NA
size: few
V: TRBV20-1
CDR3: CSARLRADTGELFF
DNA: TGCAGTGCTAGATTGCGGGCGGACACCGGGGAGCTGTTTTTT

J: TRBJ1-3
D: NA
size: few
V: TRBV6-5
CDR3: CASSFGDVVSGNTIYF
DNA: TGTGCCAGCAGTTTCGGGGATGTTGTCTCTGGAAACACCATATATTTT

J: TRBJ2-5
D: TRBD2
size: NA
V: TRBV12-3/TRBV12-4
CDR3: CASSQTSGSGETQYF
DNA: TGTGCCAGCAGTCAAACTAGCGGGAGCGGTGAGACCCAGTACTTC

J: TRBJ1-3
D: NA
size: NA
V: TRBV7-6
CDR3: CASSLLPDGSGNTIYF
DNA: TGTGCCAGCAGCTTGCTACCGGACGGATCTGGAAACACCATATATTTT

J: TRBJ1-2
D: NA
size: NA
V: TRBV5-4
CDR3: CASSLGPQGRNYGYTF
DNA: TGTGCCAGCAGCTTGGGCCCACAGGGTAGGAACTATGGCTACACCTTC

J: TRBJ2-7
D: NA
size: NA
V: TRBV20-1
CDR3: CSARGSSGEQYF
DNA: TGCAGTGCTAGGGGCAGCTCTGGCGAGCAGTACTTC

J: TRBJ2-7
D: NA
size: NA
V: TRBV4-3
CDR3: CASSPMGGSGNEQYF
DNA: TGCGCCAGCAGCCCGATGGGGGGTAGCGGCAACGAGCAGTACTTC

J: TRBJ2-3
D: TRBD2
size: few
V: TRBV2
CDR3: CASSSGRGTDTQYF
DNA: TGTGCCAGCAGTAGCGGGAGAGGCACAGATACGCAGTATTTT

J: TRBJ2-2
D: NA
size: NA
V: TRBV29-1
CDR3: CSVGARTLTGELFF
DNA: TGCAGCGTTGGAGCCCGGACCCTCACCGGGGAGCTGTTTTTT

J: TRBJ2-5
D: TRBD1
size: NA
V: TRBV20-1
CDR3: CSALRGNSQETQYF
DNA: TGCAGTGCTCTCAGGGGGAATTCCCAAGAGACCCAGTACTTC

J: TRBJ2-2
D: TRBD2
size: few
V: TRBV7-2
CDR3: CASSLLAGETGELFF
DNA: TGTGCCAGCAGCTTATTGGCGGGGGAAACCGGGGAGCTGTTTTTT

J: TRBJ1-2
D: NA
size: many
V: TRBV29-1
CDR3: CSVDVSGADHGYTF
DNA: TGCAGCGTTGACGTCTCGGGGGCGGATCACGGCTACACCTTC

J: TRBJ2-7
D: TRBD2
size: few
V: TRBV19
CDR3: CASSSLLASSSYEQYF
DNA: TGTGCCAGTAGTTCCCTACTAGCGTCGAGCTCCTACGAGCAGTACTTC

J: TRBJ1-1
D: NA
size: NA
V: TRBV20-1
CDR3: CSARVFGGHNTEAFF
DNA: TGCAGTGCTAGAGTGTTTGGGGGACATAACACTGAAGCTTTCTTT

J: TRBJ2-2
D: NA
size: few
V: TRBV14
CDR3: CASSQAGHTGELFF
DNA: TGTGCCAGCAGCCAAGCCGGACATACCGGGGAGCTGTTTTTT

J: TRBJ2-2
D: NA
size: few
V: TRBV24-1
CDR3: CATSDFWGAVAGELFF
DNA: TGTGCCACCAGTGATTTTTGGGGGGCGGTAGCCGGGGAGCTGTTTTTT

J: TRBJ1-6
D: NA
size: NA
V: TRBV4-1
CDR3: CASSQGGGFNSPLHF
DNA: TGCGCCAGCAGCCAAGGAGGCGGATTTAATTCACCCCTCCACTTT

J: TRBJ2-2
D: NA
size: few
V: TRBV3-1
CDR3: CASSPFGASANTGELFF
DNA: TGTGCCAGCAGCCCCTTCGGTGCTAGTGCGAACACCGGGGAGCTGTTTTTT

J: TRBJ1-1
D: NA
size: NA
V: TRBV27
CDR3: CASSSPGGGRGNTEAFF
DNA: TGTGCCAGCAGTTCCCCCGGGGGGGGGCGAGGGAACACTGAAGCTTTCTTT

J: TRBJ2-1
D: TRBD2
size: many
V: TRBV29-1
CDR3: CSVEDPRSGGANEQFF
DNA: TGCAGCGTTGAAGACCCCAGGAGCGGGGGGGCCAATGAGCAGTTCTTC

J: TRBJ1-1
D: NA
size: few
V: TRBV5-1
CDR3: CASSLGLGQMNTEAFF
DNA: TGCGCCAGCAGCTTGGGCCTGGGGCAGATGAACACTGAAGCTTTCTTT

J: TRBJ2-7
D: TRBD1
size: few
V: TRBV2
CDR3: CASSVGQGFDEQYF
DNA: TGTGCCAGCAGTGTTGGACAGGGCTTCGACGAGCAGTACTTC

J: TRBJ1-5
D: NA
size: NA
V: TRBV12-3/TRBV12-4
CDR3: CVSSFSGQLNQPQHF
DNA: TGTGTCAGCAGTTTTAGTGGGCAGCTAAATCAGCCCCAGCATTTT

J: TRBJ2-7
D: NA
size: few
V: TRBV25-1
CDR3: CASSEFGAPQYF
DNA: TGTGCCAGCAGTGAATTTGGAGCCCCGCAGTACTTC

J: TRBJ2-7
D: NA
size: few
V: TRBV4-2
CDR3: CASRFSTGPYEQYF
DNA: TGTGCCAGCCGATTTAGCACAGGCCCCTACGAGCAGTACTTC

J: TRBJ1-1
D: NA
size: NA
V: TRBV18
CDR3: CASSPNVNTEAFF
DNA: TGTGCCAGCTCACCAAATGTGAACACTGAAGCTTTCTTT

J: TRBJ2-6
D: NA
size: many
V: TRBV7-2
CDR3: CASSSSSGANVLTF
DNA: TGTGCCAGCAGCTCATCCTCTGGGGCCAACGTCCTGACTTTC

J: TRBJ2-7
D: TRBD1
size: NA
V: TRBV5-1
CDR3: CASSPQGDYEQYF
DNA: TGCGCCAGCAGCCCACAGGGGGACTACGAGCAGTACTTC

J: TRBJ2-5
D: NA
size: NA
V: TRBV6-1
CDR3: CASRADNLRETQYF
DNA: TGTGCCAGCAGGGCGGACAACTTAAGAGAGACCCAGTACTTC

J: TRBJ1-5
D: TRBD1
size: many
V: TRBV18
CDR3: CASSPGTGGKAAQHF
DNA: TGTGCCAGCTCACCAGGGACAGGGGGCAAGGCGGCCCAGCATTTT

J: TRBJ2-7
D: TRBD2
size: many
V: TRBV9
CDR3: CASSIGLAGTYEQYF
DNA: TGTGCCAGCAGCATTGGACTAGCGGGGACCTACGAGCAGTACTTC

J: TRBJ1-4
D: NA
size: many
V: TRBV4-1
CDR3: CASSRRRGKNEKLFF
DNA: TGCGCCAGCAGCCGACGGAGGGGAAAGAATGAAAAACTGTTTTTT

J: TRBJ2-5
D: NA
size: many
V: TRBV9
CDR3: CASSVGGQETQYF
DNA: TGTGCCAGCAGCGTAGGAGGTCAAGAGACCCAGTACTTC

J: TRBJ2-1
D: TRBD2
size: many
V: TRBV4-3
CDR3: CASSRYIVREKNEQFF
DNA: TGCGCCAGCAGCCGATACATCGTGCGGGAGAAGAATGAGCAGTTCTTC

J: TRBJ1-6
D: NA
size: many
V: TRBV7-9
CDR3: CASSSTVKEKRAPLHF
DNA: TGTGCCAGCAGCTCGACAGTGAAGGAGAAGAGAGCACCCCTCCACTTT

J: TRBJ2-1
D: NA
size: NA
V: TRBV11-2
CDR3: CASSTFNEQFF
DNA: TGTGCCAGCAGCACATTTAATGAGCAGTTCTTC

J: TRBJ2-7
D: TRBD2
size: many
V: TRBV7-9
CDR3: CASSPDSGIYSYEQYF
DNA: TGTGCCAGCAGCCCCGATAGCGGGATCTACTCCTACGAGCAGTACTTC

J: TRBJ1-1
D: NA
size: NA
V: TRBV20-1
CDR3: CSASKGSGNTEAFF
DNA: TGCAGTGCTAGTAAGGGGTCAGGGAACACTGAAGCTTTCTTT

J: TRBJ1-1
D: NA
size: NA
V: TRBV5-1
CDR3: CASSPRQAGGTEAFF
DNA: TGCGCCAGCAGCCCCAGACAGGCTGGGGGAACTGAAGCTTTCTTT

J: TRBJ2-3
D: TRBD2
size: few
V: TRBV24-1
CDR3: CATSGASGGNTDTQYF
DNA: TGTGCCACCAGTGGGGCTTCCGGGGGGAACACAGATACGCAGTATTTT